The clone carrying this T cell receptor (beta chain) came up a few times. These data originate in a study of T cells after yellow fever vaccination. TCRdb recomputed calls from the 5' RACE reads with MiXCR, one row per CDR3 protein. The sample has approximately 600,000 distinct CDR3 sequences, approximately 13% seen once. CDR3 length equals 15 residues. In germline, CDR1 is SGHVS, CDR2 FQNEAQ. V lost 0 bases to trimming and J lost 6 bases, with 15 bases between them. The clonotype originates from a man aged 25-40 years who received the YFV17D yellow fever vaccine. The chain is built from TRBV7-8 and TRBJ2-7, with a tentative D call TRBD2 (6 bases). Sample: PBMCs, taken on the day of the yellow fever booster vaccination. The CDR3 here is CASSLAGTSSGEQYF. The CDR3 DNA follows: TGTGCCAGCAGCTTAGCAGGCACTAGCAGTGGCGAGCAGTACTTC.